A selection of T cell receptor beta chains follows, all from one sample in a study of blood T cell repertoires in COVID-19. Assay: immunoSEQ multiplex PCR; the TCRdb copy retains only in-frame clones and omits some. The table lists 110,000 to 150,000 clones, over 75% of them singletons. Material: peripheral blood. These receptors were taken from a woman aged 55-75 years with active COVID-19. Both conserved end residues are part of each CDR3. The order of the fields is CDR3 DNA, CDR3 protein, D gene, CDR3 length, V gene, J gene, clone size. The D gene is left open where the match is weak. Size tells how often a clone was seen (once, few, many) or the class of an expanded clone, and some rows leave it out.

DNA: TGTGCCAGCAGTTCCCAAGTGGGCACCAGGGAACTGTTTTTT; CDR3: CASSSQVGTRELFF; D: -; length: 14; V: TRBV5-5; J: TRBJ1-4; size: -
DNA: TGTGCCAGCAGTCAGACAGGAGATAGTCAGCCCCAGCATTTT; CDR3: CASSQTGDSQPQHF; D: -; length: 14; V: TRBV6-6; J: TRBJ1-5; size: -
DNA: TGTGCCAGCTCACCTCAGGGTAACTCCTATAATTCACCCCTCCACTTT; CDR3: CASSPQGNSYNSPLHF; D: -; length: 16; V: TRBV18; J: TRBJ1-6; size: -
DNA: TGCGCCAGCAGCAAGGGACTAGCGGGAGGACGCACAGATACGCAGTATTTT; CDR3: CASSKGLAGGRTDTQYF; D: TRBD2; length: 17; V: TRBV5-1; J: TRBJ2-3; size: -
DNA: TGTGCCAGCTCTGCGGGGGCAAACAATGAGCAGTTCTTC; CDR3: CASSAGANNEQFF; D: -; length: 13; V: TRBV7-3; J: TRBJ2-1; size: -
DNA: TGTGCCAGCACCCCACAGGGCTCTGGAAACACCATATATTTT; CDR3: CASTPQGSGNTIYF; D: -; length: 14; V: TRBV6-5; J: TRBJ1-3; size: -
DNA: TGTGCCAGCAGTCACCAGGGGGGCAATCAGCCCCAGCATTTT; CDR3: CASSHQGGNQPQHF; D: TRBD1; length: 14; V: TRBV14; J: TRBJ1-5; size: -
DNA: TGTGCCAGCAGCTTAAACACAGGGAATAATTCACCCCTCCACTTT; CDR3: CASSLNTGNNSPLHF; D: -; length: 15; V: TRBV7-3; J: TRBJ1-6; size: -
DNA: TGTGCCAGCAACAGGGGGAGAGGTGGCTACACCTTC; CDR3: CASNRGRGGYTF; D: TRBD1; length: 12; V: TRBV28; J: TRBJ1-2; size: -
DNA: TGCGCCAGCAGCCAAGACCCGACCCGGGTCAACTCCTACGAGCAGTACTTC; CDR3: CASSQDPTRVNSYEQYF; D: -; length: 17; V: TRBV4-3; J: TRBJ2-7; size: -
DNA: TGTGCCAGCAACGTCGCGGGTAATGAGCAGTTCTTC; CDR3: CASNVAGNEQFF; D: -; length: 12; V: TRBV7-9; J: TRBJ2-1; size: once
DNA: TGTGCCGGCAGCGTCGGGAAAAGACTCGTCGAGCAGTACTTC; CDR3: CAGSVGKRLVEQYF; D: -; length: 14; V: TRBV7-3; J: TRBJ2-7; size: -
DNA: TGTGCCAGCAGTTACGGACTAGCCGGAGGGGTCGGGGAGCTGTTTTTT; CDR3: CASSYGLAGGVGELFF; D: TRBD2; length: 16; V: TRBV6-6; J: TRBJ2-2; size: -
DNA: TGCAGCGTTGCCCCAGGGGAAAGTCGGTGGAAGACCCAGTACTTC; CDR3: CSVAPGESRWKTQYF; D: -; length: 15; V: TRBV29-1; J: TRBJ2-5; size: once
DNA: TGTGCCATCAGGGAGGGAGCGGGAGAAATCAATGAGCAGTTCTTC; CDR3: CAIREGAGEINEQFF; D: TRBD2; length: 15; V: TRBV10-3; J: TRBJ2-1; size: -
DNA: TGTGCCAGCAGGGCCGACTCTTACGAGCAGTACTTC; CDR3: CASRADSYEQYF; D: -; length: 12; V: TRBV2; J: TRBJ2-7; size: once
DNA: TGTGCCAGCAGTTTGGGGACTAGCGGGAGACATACGCAGTATTTT; CDR3: CASSLGTSGRHTQYF; D: TRBD2; length: 15; V: TRBV27; J: TRBJ2-3; size: -
DNA: TGTGCCAGCTCCCTACAGGGGGTGTCGGCTAGCGGGAGGAATGAGCAGTTCTTC; CDR3: CASSLQGVSASGRNEQFF; D: TRBD2; length: 18; V: TRBV18; J: TRBJ2-1; size: -
DNA: TGTGCCCAACACGGACACAAAGCTGAAGCTTTCTTT; CDR3: CAQHGHKAEAFF; D: -; length: 12; V: TRBV30; J: TRBJ1-1; size: -
DNA: TGTGCCAGCAGCTCCACCCCGGGGGGTAGCGAGGAGCAGTTCTTC; CDR3: CASSSTPGGSEEQFF; D: TRBD2; length: 15; V: TRBV7-3; J: TRBJ2-1; size: -
DNA: TGTGCTAGTGGTCTGGCAGGGTCCGGCATTCAGTTCTTC; CDR3: CASGLAGSGIQFF; D: -; length: 13; V: TRBV12-5; J: TRBJ2-1; size: -
DNA: TGTGCCAGTAGTATAGAAGGCAGGGCTGGGGCCAACGTCCTGACTTTC; CDR3: CASSIEGRAGANVLTF; D: -; length: 16; V: TRBV19; J: TRBJ2-6; size: -
DNA: TGTGCCAGTAAGGAACAGGCAACTAACTATGGCTACACCTTC; CDR3: CASKEQATNYGYTF; D: -; length: 14; V: TRBV19; J: TRBJ1-2; size: -
DNA: TGCAGCGTTGAAGAGGCCAGGGGAAGGGCCTACGAGCAGTACTTC; CDR3: CSVEEARGRAYEQYF; D: -; length: 15; V: TRBV29-1; J: TRBJ2-7; size: -
DNA: TGTGCCAGCTCACCAGGACAGGGGTCTTTCAATGAGCAGTTCTTC; CDR3: CASSPGQGSFNEQFF; D: TRBD1; length: 15; V: TRBV18; J: TRBJ2-1; size: -
DNA: TGTGCCAGCAGTGACCACGCAGCAGGAGATACGCAGTATTTT; CDR3: CASSDHAAGDTQYF; D: -; length: 14; V: TRBV6-4; J: TRBJ2-3; size: -
DNA: TGCGCCAGCAGCCCAATGGACAGTTACTCCTACGAGCAGTACTTC; CDR3: CASSPMDSYSYEQYF; D: -; length: 15; V: TRBV5-1; J: TRBJ2-7; size: -
DNA: TGTGCCAGCAGCACAACTAGCGGGAGGGCCGGGGAGCTGTTTTTT; CDR3: CASSTTSGRAGELFF; D: TRBD2; length: 15; V: TRBV4-2; J: TRBJ2-2; size: -
DNA: TGCGCCAGCAGCGTGACTAGCGGGAGGTTGGCAGATACGCAGTATTTT; CDR3: CASSVTSGRLADTQYF; D: TRBD2; length: 16; V: TRBV5-1; J: TRBJ2-3; size: -
DNA: TGTGCCATCAGTGAGTCGGGGGGAGTTAACAATGAGCAGTTCTTC; CDR3: CAISESGGVNNEQFF; D: -; length: 15; V: TRBV10-3; J: TRBJ2-1; size: -
DNA: TGTGCCAGCAGTTTGACAGGGCTGAACACCATATATTTT; CDR3: CASSLTGLNTIYF; D: TRBD1; length: 13; V: TRBV28; J: TRBJ1-3; size: -
DNA: TGTGCCAGCTCACCCTCAGTAGCGGGGCCCCGCCGTGAGCAGTTCTTC; CDR3: CASSPSVAGPRREQFF; D: TRBD2; length: 16; V: TRBV18; J: TRBJ2-1; size: -
DNA: TGTGCCAGCAGTTACGCCGGGACTAGCGGTTACAATGAGCAGTTCTTC; CDR3: CASSYAGTSGYNEQFF; D: TRBD2; length: 16; V: TRBV6-5; J: TRBJ2-1; size: -
DNA: TGTGCCAGCAGCTTGGGGGGCCTGGAGAGGACCACTGAAGCTTTCTTT; CDR3: CASSLGGLERTTEAFF; D: -; length: 16; V: TRBV5-5; J: TRBJ1-1; size: -
DNA: TGTGCCAGCAGCTTAGATTCCCCTCCTAGCCGAGTCCGCCCAATAAGGCAGTATTTT; CDR3: CASSLDSPPSRVRPIRQYF; D: -; length: 19; V: TRBV7-2; J: TRBJ2-3; size: -
DNA: TGTGCCAGCAGAGAGACAGGGATGAAATACGAGCAGTACTTC; CDR3: CASRETGMKYEQYF; D: TRBD1; length: 14; V: TRBV28; J: TRBJ2-7; size: -
DNA: TGTGCCAGCAGCCAGTTGACTGGCACAGATACGCAGTATTTT; CDR3: CASSQLTGTDTQYF; D: -; length: 14; V: TRBV5-4; J: TRBJ2-3; size: -
DNA: TGTGCCAGCAGCTTAGTGACCGTAGCCGACGGCGGGGAGCTGTTTTTT; CDR3: CASSLVTVADGGELFF; D: -; length: 16; V: TRBV7-9; J: TRBJ2-2; size: -
DNA: TGCAGCGTTGAAAGGCCGGACAGGGGCGACGAGCAGTACTTC; CDR3: CSVERPDRGDEQYF; D: TRBD1; length: 14; V: TRBV29-1; J: TRBJ2-7; size: -
DNA: TGTGCCAGTAGTCCGCCAGGGGGGCCGTACACCGGGGAGCTGTTTTTT; CDR3: CASSPPGGPYTGELFF; D: -; length: 16; V: TRBV19; J: TRBJ2-2; size: -
DNA: TGTGCCAGCAGCGCCTCCCGAAGACTAGTGGGGTCTGAGCAGTTCTTC; CDR3: CASSASRRLVGSEQFF; D: -; length: 16; V: TRBV7-9; J: TRBJ2-1; size: -
DNA: TGTGCCAGCTCACCAAGGACTAGCGGACAAGAGACCCAGTACTTC; CDR3: CASSPRTSGQETQYF; D: TRBD2; length: 15; V: TRBV18; J: TRBJ2-5; size: -
DNA: TGTGCCAGCAGTTTTCGGTGGAACACTGAAGCTTTCTTT; CDR3: CASSFRWNTEAFF; D: -; length: 13; V: TRBV12-3/TRBV12-4; J: TRBJ1-1; size: once
DNA: TGTGCCAGCAGTTCCTTAGGGGGCACTGAAGCTTTCTTT; CDR3: CASSSLGGTEAFF; D: -; length: 13; V: TRBV6-2/TRBV6-3; J: TRBJ1-1; size: once
DNA: TGTGCCAGCAGTTTCGGGGGTCTGGGCAGGGTAGCCAAAAACATTCAGTACTTC; CDR3: CASSFGGLGRVAKNIQYF; D: -; length: 18; V: TRBV28; J: TRBJ2-4; size: -
DNA: TGTGCCAGTAGTAAACCGGGACAGGGTACTGGCGGGGAGCTGTTTTTT; CDR3: CASSKPGQGTGGELFF; D: TRBD1; length: 16; V: TRBV19; J: TRBJ2-2; size: -
DNA: TGTGCCAGCAGCCCGACAGGGCGTGAGCAGTTCTTC; CDR3: CASSPTGREQFF; D: TRBD1; length: 12; V: TRBV12-3/TRBV12-4; J: TRBJ2-1; size: -
DNA: TGTGCCAGTAACCCGGGGAGCGGGATGGCAGATACGCAGTATTTT; CDR3: CASNPGSGMADTQYF; D: TRBD2; length: 15; V: TRBV19; J: TRBJ2-3; size: -
DNA: TGTGCCAGCAGCTTGGGTGTGCTAGAAGCTTTCTTT; CDR3: CASSLGVLEAFF; D: -; length: 12; V: TRBV5-6; J: TRBJ1-1; size: -
DNA: TGCAGCGTTGAAGACCCGATGTCTGGGACAGGGACCACTGAAGCTTTCTTT; CDR3: CSVEDPMSGTGTTEAFF; D: TRBD1; length: 17; V: TRBV29-1; J: TRBJ1-1; size: -
DNA: TGTGCCAGCAGCCCGTTAGACAGTTCTACAATCACAGATACGCAGTATTTT; CDR3: CASSPLDSSTITDTQYF; D: -; length: 17; V: TRBV5-5; J: TRBJ2-3; size: -
DNA: TGTGCCAGCTCACAGGGTCCTTCAAGCTCGCAGTATTTT; CDR3: CASSQGPSSSQYF; D: -; length: 13; V: TRBV27; J: TRBJ2-3; size: -
DNA: TGTGCCAGCAGTGGGGGGCCTGGAGATTGGGGAGAGACCCAGTACTTC; CDR3: CASSGGPGDWGETQYF; D: -; length: 16; V: TRBV2; J: TRBJ2-5; size: -
DNA: TGTGCCAGCAGCTTTAGGTCCAGGGGGGCCTACGAGCAGTACTTC; CDR3: CASSFRSRGAYEQYF; D: -; length: 15; V: TRBV7-8; J: TRBJ2-7; size: -
DNA: TGTGCCAGCAGCTTAGTAGCGGGACTGGGGACAGATACGCAGTATTTT; CDR3: CASSLVAGLGTDTQYF; D: TRBD2; length: 16; V: TRBV7-2; J: TRBJ2-3; size: -
DNA: TGTGCCAGCAGTTCAGACAGGGGCGCGAGGAATGAGCAGTTCTTC; CDR3: CASSSDRGARNEQFF; D: TRBD1; length: 15; V: TRBV6-2/TRBV6-3; J: TRBJ2-1; size: -
DNA: TGCGCCAGCAGGCCTGGGGGCACCTACGAGCAGTACTTC; CDR3: CASRPGGTYEQYF; D: -; length: 13; V: TRBV5-1; J: TRBJ2-7; size: few
DNA: TGTGCCAGCAGTTTTCGACTGGACTCCTACGAGCAGTACTTC; CDR3: CASSFRLDSYEQYF; D: -; length: 14; V: TRBV27; J: TRBJ2-7; size: -
DNA: TGTGCCAGCAGCCACCTAGGAGGGAACTACGAGCAGTACTTC; CDR3: CASSHLGGNYEQYF; D: -; length: 14; V: TRBV5-5; J: TRBJ2-7; size: -
DNA: TGTGCCAGCATTAGCCCGCGGTACACCGGGGAGCTGTTTTTT; CDR3: CASISPRYTGELFF; D: -; length: 14; V: TRBV28; J: TRBJ2-2; size: -